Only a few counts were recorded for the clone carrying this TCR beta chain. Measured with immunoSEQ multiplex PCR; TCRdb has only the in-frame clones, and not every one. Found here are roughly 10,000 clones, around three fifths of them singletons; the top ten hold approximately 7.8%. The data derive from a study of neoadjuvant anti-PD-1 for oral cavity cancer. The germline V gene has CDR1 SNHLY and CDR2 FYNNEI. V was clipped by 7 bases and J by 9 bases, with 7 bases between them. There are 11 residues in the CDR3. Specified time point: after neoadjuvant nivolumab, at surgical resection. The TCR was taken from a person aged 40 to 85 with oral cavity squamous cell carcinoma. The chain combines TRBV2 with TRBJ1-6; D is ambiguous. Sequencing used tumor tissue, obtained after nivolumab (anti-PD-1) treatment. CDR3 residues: CASTYASPLHF. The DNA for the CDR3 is TGTGCCAGCACCTACGCTTCACCCCTCCACTTT.